This T cell receptor beta chain is from a study of beta chain features in type 1 diabetes. Whole-study context: Analysis included 95 million to 140 million sorted cells drawn from all samples.

CD45RO/CCR7/CD25/CD127/CD95/CD27 separated CD4+ naive, central memory, regulatory and stem cell-like memory cells by sorting. Sorted populations all exceeded 95% purity. This clone was seen only a few times. Since all of the isolated RNA was reverse transcribed, expressed TCRB transcripts were what got sequenced. The repertoire was sequenced with immunoSEQ multiplex PCR; TCRdb's copy has only in-frame clones and lacks some. The sample records 250,000 to 350,000 clones, 11% to 15% being singletons. Trimming cost V 4 bases and J 0 bases; bases outside gene matches: 3. The length of the CDR3 is 15 residues. Germline CDR1 is MNHNY and CDR2 is SVGAGI (reference sequence).

The genes are TRBV6-6 and TRBJ1-3; the match to TRBD1 covers 7 bases. The sequencing input was central memory CD4+ T cells from blood. The TCR originated in a young man in good health. CDR3 sequence reads: CASSSTGVSGNTIYF. The CDR3 coding sequence is TGTGCCAGCAGTTCAACAGGGGTCTCTGGAAACACCATATATTTT.